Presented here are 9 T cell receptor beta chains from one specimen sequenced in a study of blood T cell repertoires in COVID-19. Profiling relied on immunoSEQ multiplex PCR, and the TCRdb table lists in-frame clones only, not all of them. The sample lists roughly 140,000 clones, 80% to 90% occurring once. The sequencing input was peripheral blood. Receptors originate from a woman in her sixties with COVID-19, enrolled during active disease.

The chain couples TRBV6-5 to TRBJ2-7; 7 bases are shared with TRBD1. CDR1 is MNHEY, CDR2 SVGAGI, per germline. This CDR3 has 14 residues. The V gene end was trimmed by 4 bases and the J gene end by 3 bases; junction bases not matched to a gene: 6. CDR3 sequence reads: CASSSRQGYYEQYF. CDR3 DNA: TGTGCCAGCAGTTCTCGACAGGGTTACTACGAGCAGTACTTC.

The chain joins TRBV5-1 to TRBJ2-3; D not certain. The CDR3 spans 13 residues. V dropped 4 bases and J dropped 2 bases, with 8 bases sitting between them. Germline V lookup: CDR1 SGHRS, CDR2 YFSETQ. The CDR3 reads CASSKQFTDTQYF. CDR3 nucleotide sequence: TGCGCCAGCAGCAAACAGTTCACAGATACGCAGTATTTT.

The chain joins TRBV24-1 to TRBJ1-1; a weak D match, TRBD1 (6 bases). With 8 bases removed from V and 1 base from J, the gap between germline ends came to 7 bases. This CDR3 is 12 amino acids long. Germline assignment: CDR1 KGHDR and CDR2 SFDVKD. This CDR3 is CATKGENTEAFF. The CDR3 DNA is TGTGCCACCAAGGGGGAGAACACTGAAGCTTTCTTT.

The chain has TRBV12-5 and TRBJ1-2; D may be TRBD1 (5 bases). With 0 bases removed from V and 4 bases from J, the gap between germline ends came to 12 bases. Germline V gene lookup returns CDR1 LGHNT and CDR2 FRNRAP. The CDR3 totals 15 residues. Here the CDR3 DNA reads TGTGCTAGTGGTTTGGTGGCCAGGGTGAGCTATGGCTACACCTTC. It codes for CASGLVARVSYGYTF.

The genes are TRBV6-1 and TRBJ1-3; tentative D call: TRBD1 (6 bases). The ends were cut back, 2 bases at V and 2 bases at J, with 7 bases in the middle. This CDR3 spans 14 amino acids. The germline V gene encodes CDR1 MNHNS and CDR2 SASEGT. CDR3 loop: CASSERGTGNTIYF. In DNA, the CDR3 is TGTGCCAGCAGTGAAAGGGGGACTGGAAACACCATATATTTT.

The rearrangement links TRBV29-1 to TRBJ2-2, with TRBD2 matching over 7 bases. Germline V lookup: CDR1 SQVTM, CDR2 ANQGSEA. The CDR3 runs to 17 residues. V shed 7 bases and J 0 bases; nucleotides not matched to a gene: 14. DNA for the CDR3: TGCAGCGCGGGAAGACTAGCCGGGAAAGCGAACACCGGGGAGCTGTTTTTT. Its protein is CSAGRLAGKANTGELFF.

The CDR3 reads CASSAPGTGGSGYTF. The CDR3 nucleotides read TGTGCCAGCAGCGCACCCGGGACAGGGGGCTCTGGCTACACCTTC. The chain combines TRBV9 with TRBJ1-2; TRBD1 matches at 12 bases. CDR1 is SGDLS, CDR2 YYNGEE, per germline. This CDR3 is built from 15 residues. After removal of 3 bases from V and 7 bases from J, the junction contained 7 bases not matched to a gene.

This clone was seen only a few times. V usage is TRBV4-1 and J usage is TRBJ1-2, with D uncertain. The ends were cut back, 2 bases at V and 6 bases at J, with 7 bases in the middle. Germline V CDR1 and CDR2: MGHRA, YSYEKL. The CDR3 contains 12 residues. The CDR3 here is CASSQPGDGYTF. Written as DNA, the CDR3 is TGCGCCAGCAGCCAACCGGGAGATGGCTACACCTTC.

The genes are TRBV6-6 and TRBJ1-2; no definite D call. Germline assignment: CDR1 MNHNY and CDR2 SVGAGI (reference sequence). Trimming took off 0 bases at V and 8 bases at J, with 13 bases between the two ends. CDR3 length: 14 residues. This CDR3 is CASSYSVSERGYTF. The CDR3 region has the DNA TGTGCCAGCAGTTACTCGGTTTCGGAGCGCGGCTACACCTTC.